Shown below are 14 T cell receptor beta chains from a single sample sequenced in a study of spatial heterogeneity in lung cancer. TCRdb reprocessed the 5' RACE reads via MiXCR and lists one record per CDR3 protein. The table records tens of thousands of distinct CDR3 sequences, 10% to 15% of them present only once. The time point denotes: sample taken at primary tumor resection. TCRs were sequenced from unsorted whole RNA of tumor, nontumor lung or PBMC. Material: PBMCs, obtained at surgery. Receptor source: a female donor with early-stage non-small cell lung cancer.

This clonotype was seen many times. This chain links TRBV4-1 with TRBJ1-3; a possible D gene is TRBD1 (6 bases). Trimming shortened V by 1 base and J by 0 bases, and 19 bases separated the two germline ends. The germline gives CDR1 MGHRA, CDR2 YSYEKL. The CDR3 contains 19 residues. The CDR3 nucleotides are TGCGCCAGCAGCCAAGGGCAAGCTGCAGGGGCAATCTCTGGAAACACCATATATTTT. It is translated as CASSQGQAAGAISGNTIYF.

Many counts were recorded for this clonotype. The rearrangement links TRBV12-3 or TRBV12-4 to TRBJ2-1; a weak D match, TRBD2 (6 bases). The CDR3 contains 16 residues. V was shortened by 2 bases and J by 4 bases, with 15 bases between the two germline ends. As DNA, the CDR3 is TGTGCCAGCAGTTTATTATTGAGCGGGCCGTACAATGAGCAGTTCTTC. Its translation is CASSLLLSGPYNEQFF.

This clonotype was counted many times. V is TRBV7-9 and J is TRBJ2-3; D remains unclear. With 7 bases removed from V and 6 bases from J, the gap between germline ends came to 8 bases. Germline CDR1 SEHNR, CDR2 FQNEAQ (reference sequence). The CDR3 consists of 11 residues. The DNA for the CDR3 is TGTGCCAGCACCGATAGCGATACGCAGTATTTT. Its protein is CASTDSDTQYF.

The J gene is TRBJ2-7, the V gene TRBV28; 8 nucleotides agree with TRBD2. V lost 6 bases and J lost 3; bases outside the gene matches: 10. The germline V gene encodes CDR1 MDHEN and CDR2 SYDVKM. The length of the CDR3 is 15 residues. The CDR3 nucleotides read TGTGCCAGCAGCCCTGCCGGGACTAGTCGCTACGAGCAGTACTTC. This gives the protein CASSPAGTSRYEQYF.

In this sample, this clonotype turned up a few times. The chain couples TRBV11-2 to TRBJ2-5, with 8 bases that match TRBD2. Germline V gene lookup returns CDR1 SGHAT and CDR2 FQNNGV. This CDR3 has 14 amino acids. Losses at the gene ends were 2 bases for V and 8 bases for J; bases not matched to a gene: 7. The CDR3 spells CASSLQAGAGTQYF. The CDR3 DNA follows: TGTGCCAGCAGCTTACAAGCGGGGGCGGGTACCCAGTACTTC.

The chain employs TRBV5-1 and TRBJ1-1; 8 bases map to TRBD1. CDR1 is SGHRS and CDR2 is YFSETQ in the germline V gene. CDR3 length: 15 amino acids. The J segment lost 1 base and the V segment lost 2 bases, leaving 4 bases of the junction unmatched. The CDR3 DNA is TGCGCCAGCAGCTTAGCAGGGGGCACGAACACTGAAGCTTTCTTT. Translating gives CASSLAGGTNTEAFF.

In its sample, this clonotype was seen a few times. The CDR3 sequence is CASSQERESNYGYTF. The CDR3 DNA sequence: TGCGCCAGCAGCCAAGAGAGGGAGTCCAACTATGGCTACACCTTC. The genes are TRBV4-3 and TRBJ1-2; unclear D gene. V was shortened by 0 bases and J by 2 bases, with 10 bases between the two germline ends. Germline V CDR1 and CDR2: LGHNA, YSLEER. The CDR3 sequence is 15 residues long.

The J gene is TRBJ1-2, the V gene TRBV5-7; a possible D gene is TRBD1 (5 bases). TRBV5-7 carries the ORF label, with uncertain function. V was shortened by 1 base and J by 4 bases, with 11 bases between the two germline ends. The CDR3 sequence is 14 residues long. The CDR3 sequence: CASSLPGELYGYTF. For the CDR3, the DNA is TGTGCCAGCAGCTTGCCGGGGGAGCTCTATGGCTACACCTTC.

This clonotype was counted a few times. The rearrangement links TRBV20-1 to TRBJ1-5, with D hard to call. Germline lookup yields CDR1 DFQATT and CDR2 SNEGSKA (reference sequence). Trimming left V 6 bases short and J 6 bases short, with 12 bases between. The CDR3 has 12 amino acids. CDR3 region: CSAGGVVQPQHF. The CDR3 bases are TGCAGTGCCGGCGGGGTGGTTCAGCCCCAGCATTTT.

This chain links TRBV27 with TRBJ2-2; D remains unclear. Looked up from germline, CDR1 is MNHEY and CDR2 is SMNVEV (reference sequence). The V end was cut by 5 bases, the J end by 4 bases, with 17 bases between. The length of the CDR3 is 16 residues. The CDR3 loop reads CASSPKGQVGTGELFF. CDR3 DNA: TGTGCCAGCAGTCCCAAAGGGCAGGTTGGCACCGGGGAGCTGTTTTTT.

The rearrangement joins TRBV7-2 to TRBJ2-7, with TRBD1 identical over 10 bases. V lost 5 bases and J lost 3; bases outside the gene matches: 7. Germline V lookup: CDR1 SGHTA, CDR2 FQGNSA. The CDR3 is 15 residues long. The DNA for the CDR3 is TGTGCCAGCAGCCCTGGGACAGGGGCGAACTACGAGCAGTACTTC. Protein: CASSPGTGANYEQYF. Variable domain in full (rest from reference TRBV7-2 and TRBJ2-7): GAGVSQSPSNKVTEKGKDVELRCDPISGHTALYWYRQSLGQGLEFLIYFQGNSAPDKSGLPSDRFSAERTGGSVSTLTIQRTQQEDSAVYLCASSPGTGANYEQYFGPGTRLTVT.

This clonotype was found a few times. This sequence joins TRBV9 and TRBJ1-1; unclear D gene. V lost 0 bases and J lost 6, with 12 bases in between. Per germline, CDR1 SGDLS and CDR2 YYNGEE. The CDR3 covers 14 residues. CDR3 in DNA: TGTGCCAGCAGCGTAGAGAGGGATTCGGCTGAAGCTTTCTTT. It codes for CASSVERDSAEAFF.

In this sample, this clonotype turned up a few times. The gene calls are TRBV3-1 and TRBJ1-2; tentative D call: TRBD1 (6 bases). V was pared by 4 bases and J by 5 bases, with 14 bases between. Per germline, CDR1 LGHDT and CDR2 YNNKEL (reference sequence). The CDR3 runs 14 residues. This chain's CDR3 is CASSPSTGSYGYTF. CDR3 DNA sequence: TGTGCCAGCAGCCCAAGTACAGGGTCTTATGGCTACACCTTC.

This clonotype was counted a few times. CDR3 region: CATSERTQRNTEAFF. CDR3 bases: TGTGCCACCAGTGAAAGGACCCAGAGAAACACTGAAGCTTTCTTT. The rearrangement links TRBV24-1 to TRBJ1-1, with D unclear. This CDR3 contains 15 residues. The V end was cut by 4 bases, the J end by 2 bases, with 13 bases between. The germline gives CDR1 KGHDR, CDR2 SFDVKD.